Listed here are 31 T cell receptor beta chains from one sample, sequenced in a study of regulatory T cells in long-lasting Graves disease. Regarding time point: newly diagnosed GD, antithyroid drugs for less than 3 months. PBMC-derived RNA was used for the TCR library. Construction of the TCR beta libraries employed iRepertoire HTBI primers in conjunction with Arm-PCR of CDR3 regions. Using its own MiXCR run on the multiplex PCR reads, TCRdb lists one record per CDR3 protein. The data show around 250,000 distinct CDR3 sequences, about 16% seen once. Material: peripheral blood mononuclear cells (PBMCs), obtained at new diagnosis, from a patient treated with antithyroid drugs. These receptors were collected from a female donor with Graves disease.

The rearrangement joins TRBV9 to TRBJ1-1, with D possibly being TRBD1 (5 bases). V lost 0 bases and J 5 bases, leaving 20 bases between the germline ends. Per the germline V gene, CDR1 is SGDLS and CDR2 is YYNGEE. The CDR3 totals 17 residues. Here the CDR3 reads CASSVGGRPSKGTEAFF. The CDR3 region has the DNA TGTGCCAGCAGCGTAGGGGGCAGGCCCTCCAAGGGGACTGAAGCTTTCTTT.

Many counts were recorded for this clonotype. This rearrangement joins TRBV10-1 to TRBJ2-3, with D maybe TRBD2 (6 bases). CDR1 WNHNN and CDR2 SYGVQD come from the germline V gene (reference sequence). CDR3 length: 14 residues. Trimming left V 6 bases short and J 2 bases short, with 12 bases between. The CDR3 DNA reads as TGCGCCAGCAGCCGGGGGACCTCCACAGATACGCAGTATTTT. Its translation is CASSRGTSTDTQYF.

This clonotype was observed at least ten times. The J gene is TRBJ1-3, the V gene TRBV11-3, with 8 bases fitting TRBD1. The germline V gene encodes CDR1 SGHNT and CDR2 YENEEA. V dropped 5 bases and J dropped 6; count of bases not matched to a gene: 3. There are 13 residues in the CDR3. As DNA, the CDR3 is TGTGCCAGCAGCCCGACAGGGGCAAACACCATATATTTT. Translation: CASSPTGANTIYF.

Many counts were recorded for this clonotype. This rearrangement joins TRBV9 to TRBJ2-5, with 8 bases that match TRBD1. Germline values: CDR1 SGDLS, CDR2 YYNGEE. This CDR3 is 13 amino acids long. Trimming removed 4 bases from V and 5 bases from J; junction bases left unmatched: 4. CDR3 bases: TGTGCCAGCAGCCGACAGGGGCGGGAGACCCAGTACTTC. Protein: CASSRQGRETQYF.

Ten or more counts support this clonotype. This chain links TRBV20-1 with TRBJ2-1; TRBD2 matches 9 bases. The CDR3 is made up of 16 amino acids. Trimming cost V 1 base and J 4 bases; bases outside gene matches: 8. CDR1 is DFQATT, CDR2 SNEGSKA, per germline (reference sequence). The CDR3 protein is CSARGGGSGSYNEQFF. The CDR3, as DNA: TGCAGTGCTAGAGGGGGAGGTAGCGGGAGTTACAATGAGCAGTTCTTC.

This clonotype was observed many times. This chain connects TRBV12-3 or TRBV12-4 to TRBJ1-1; TRBD1 is a possible D gene (6 bases). The CDR3 spans 14 residues. V dropped 6 bases and J dropped 0 bases, with 11 bases sitting between them. As DNA, the CDR3 is TGTGCCAGCAGAACGGACAGCCTGAACACTGAAGCTTTCTTT. This sequence encodes CASRTDSLNTEAFF.

The chain carries TRBV18 and TRBJ2-1, with a tentative D call TRBD2 (6 bases). This CDR3 spans 14 amino acids. V dropped 3 bases and J dropped 8 bases, with 14 bases sitting between them. Germline lookup yields CDR1 KGHSH and CDR2 LQKENI. Here the CDR3 DNA reads TGTGCCAGCTCACCCTCGGGAGTGATCGATGAGCAGTTCTTC. Translated: CASSPSGVIDEQFF.

This clonotype was recorded many times. The chain couples TRBV2 to TRBJ1-1; D is perhaps TRBD1 (5 bases). Trimming stripped 3 bases from V and 5 bases from J, with 13 bases between. The CDR3 runs 14 residues. Germline V CDR1 and CDR2: SNHLY, FYNNEI. CDR3 amino acids: CASSDLGQGTEAFF. The CDR3 coding sequence is TGTGCCAGCAGTGATCTGGGGCAGGGAACTGAAGCTTTCTTT.

This clonotype appeared many times. This chain uses TRBV2 with TRBJ2-3, with a tentative D call TRBD2 (5 bases). Germline CDR1 and CDR2: SNHLY and FYNNEI. V was clipped by 6 bases and J by 6 bases, with 19 bases between them. CDR3 length equals 15 residues. The CDR3 loop reads CASRVTGSPWDTQYF. CDR3 DNA sequence: TGTGCCAGCAGAGTCACGGGGTCCCCCTGGGATACGCAGTATTTT.

This clonotype was recorded at least ten times. The genes are TRBV3-1 and TRBJ2-1, with D unclear. This CDR3 is 13 amino acids long. V lost 1 base and J lost 10, with 11 bases in between. Germline values: CDR1 LGHDT, CDR2 YNNKEL (reference sequence). CDR3 loop: CASSQVYSLEQFF. The CDR3, as DNA: TGTGCCAGCAGCCAAGTTTACTCCCTCGAGCAGTTCTTC.

At least ten counts were recorded for this clonotype. The V and J genes are TRBV11-3 and TRBJ1-1; unclear D gene. Trimming took 3 bases from V and 0 from J, leaving 5 bases between them. This CDR3 is 13 amino acids long. The germline gives CDR1 SGHNT, CDR2 YENEEA. In nucleotides, the CDR3 is TGTGCCAGCAGCTTCTCAGTGAACACTGAAGCTTTCTTT. It specifies CASSFSVNTEAFF.

V usage is TRBV3-1 and J usage is TRBJ2-7; the match to TRBD2 covers 8 bases. This CDR3 is built from 14 residues. J lost 3 bases, V lost 6 bases, and 7 bases had no gene match. CDR1 and CDR2 from the germline V gene are LGHDT and YNNKEL (reference sequence). The chain's CDR3 is CASSEALAGYEQYF. Here the CDR3 DNA reads TGTGCCAGCAGTGAGGCGCTAGCGGGCTACGAGCAGTACTTC.

This clonotype was counted many times. The chain couples TRBV3-1 to TRBJ2-7, with a weak D call TRBD2 (6 bases). The germline gives CDR1 LGHDT, CDR2 YNNKEL (reference sequence). Trimming shortened V by 0 bases and J by 9 bases, and 6 bases separated the two germline ends. CDR3 size: 11 residues. The CDR3 sequence is CASSQDGGQYF. The CDR3 nucleotides are TGTGCCAGCAGCCAAGACGGGGGGCAGTACTTC.

This clonotype came up many times. The CDR3: CASSAGTGFQPQHF. The DNA of the CDR3 is TGTGCCAGCAGTGCCGGGACAGGGTTTCAGCCCCAGCATTTT. V is TRBV2 and J is TRBJ1-5; TRBD1 aligns across 9 bases. Germline values: CDR1 SNHLY, CDR2 FYNNEI. The CDR3 loop spans 14 amino acids. The trim removed 4 bases at V and 6 bases at J, leaving 4 bases unmatched.

This clonotype was recorded many times. The chain is built from TRBV19 and TRBJ1-5; 8 bases fit TRBD1. The CDR3 is 14 residues long. Germline CDR1 and CDR2: LNHDA and SQIVND (reference sequence). Trimming took 7 bases from V and 6 from J; bases not matched to a gene: 8. In DNA form, the CDR3 reads TGTGCCAGTACCTACAGGGGGGTGACTCAGCCCCAGCATTTT. Its translation is CASTYRGVTQPQHF.

There are many counts of this clonotype. The rearrangement uses TRBV11-2 and TRBJ2-5; D possibly corresponds to TRBD1 (6 bases). V dropped 4 bases and J dropped 6 bases, with 15 bases sitting between them. CDR1 and CDR2 from the germline V gene are SGHAT and FQNNGV. The CDR3 has 14 amino acids. The CDR3 DNA is TGTGCCAGCAGCTACCTTGTGGACAGCCAGACCCAGTACTTC. It codes for CASSYLVDSQTQYF.

About this clonotype: With a much larger clone just one base away, this may be a read error. The CDR3 is CASSMSTDTQYF. DNA for the CDR3: TGTGCCAGCAGCATGAGCACAGATACGCAGTATTTT. V and J are TRBV7-6 and TRBJ2-3; D is uncertain. The germline V gene encodes CDR1 SGHVS and CDR2 FNYEAQ. CDR3 length equals 12 residues. The V end lost 5 bases, the J end lost 0 bases, and 3 bases lay between the germline ends.

This rearrangement joins TRBV3-1 to TRBJ1-3; the D gene is possibly TRBD1 (5 bases). The V gene's germline CDR1 is LGHDT and CDR2 YNNKEL (reference sequence). This CDR3 is built from 15 residues. Trimming cost V 6 bases and J 2 bases, with 14 bases left between them. CDR3 DNA: TGTGCCAGCAGTGCAGCCAGGGCCGCTGGAAACACCATATATTTT. Its translation is CASSAARAAGNTIYF. Supplemented by reference TRBV3-1 and TRBJ1-3, the full variable domain reads DTAVSQTPKYLVTQMGNDKSIKCEQNLGHDTMYWYKQDSKKFLKIMFSYNNKELIINETVPNRFSPKSPDKAHLNLHINSLELGDSAVYFCASSAARAAGNTIYFGEGSWLTVV.

There are many counts of this clonotype. This CDR3 reads CASKPESSYNEQFF. The CDR3 region has the DNA TGTGCCAGCAAGCCGGAAAGCTCCTACAATGAGCAGTTCTTC. The chain links TRBV2 to TRBJ2-1; the D is unclear. The V gene's germline CDR1 is SNHLY and CDR2 FYNNEI. Between the trimmed V and J ends, which lost 7 bases and 0 bases, there was a span of 10 bases. The CDR3 has 14 residues.

This clonotype was counted ten times or more. The chain links TRBV2 to TRBJ2-5; D remains ambiguous. Germline CDR1 reads SNHLY; CDR2 reads FYNNEI. The CDR3 contains 11 residues. Deletions cut 6 bases from V and 2 bases from J, with 4 bases between. CDR3 nucleotides: TGTGCCAGCAGCGCACAAGAGACCCAGTACTTC. This translates into CASSAQETQYF. Using reference TRBV2 and TRBJ2-5 for the parts outside the CDR3, the full variable domain is EPEVTQTPSHQVTQMGQEVILRCVPISNHLYFYWYRQILGQKVEFLVSFYNNEISEKSEIFDDQFSVERPDGSNFTLKIRSTKLEDSAMYFCASSAQETQYFGPGTRLLVL.

Points on this clonotype: A read error is possible here, since a much larger clone lies one base away. V is TRBV20-1 and J is TRBJ2-2, with 7 bases identical to TRBD2. The CDR3 covers 18 residues. CDR1 is DFQATT and CDR2 is SNEGSKA in the germline V gene (reference sequence). With 6 bases clipped from V and 6 bases from J, the junction kept 22 bases outside the gene matches. This chain's CDR3 is CSALWLTSREVGSGELFF. In nucleotides, the CDR3 is TGCAGTGCGCTCTGGTTGACTAGCCGGGAAGTAGGGTCCGGGGAGCTGTTTTTT.

This clonotype appeared many times. The gene calls are TRBV20-1 and TRBJ2-7, with unresolved D. Germline CDR1 and CDR2: DFQATT and SNEGSKA (reference sequence). The V end lost 2 bases, the J end lost 3 bases, and 5 bases lay between the germline ends. The CDR3 totals 11 residues. As DNA, the CDR3 is TGCAGTGCTAGAAGAGACTACGAGCAGTACTTC. Translating gives CSARRDYEQYF.

The chain recombines TRBV10-3 with TRBJ2-3, with 12 positions matching TRBD2. Germline trimming cut 4 bases from V and 2 bases from J; bases unmatched to any gene: 1. CDR1 and CDR2 (germline): ENHRY, SYGVKD. The CDR3 covers 15 residues. The CDR3 loop is CAISGLAGATDTQYF. The CDR3 DNA reads TGTGCCATCAGTGGACTAGCGGGAGCCACAGATACGCAGTATTTT.

Comment on this clonotype: In this CDR3 the conserved last residue, phenylalanine or tryptophan, is missing, so a read error is likely. DNA of the CDR3: TGCGCCAGCAGCCAAGATACGGGGCCCGGGGAGCTGTTTATT. This gives the protein CASSQDTGPGELFI. This chain links TRBV4-3 with TRBJ2-2; the D call may be TRBD1 or TRBD2 (5 bases each). CDR1 is LGHNA and CDR2 is YSLEER in the germline V gene. The CDR3 is 14 amino acids. V dropped 0 bases and J dropped 6 bases, with 8 bases sitting between them.

This clonotype was seen repeatedly, ten times or more. A read error may explain this, as a much larger clone is one base away. The chain couples TRBV12-3 or TRBV12-4 to TRBJ1-5; weak D call: TRBD1 (6 bases). This CDR3 has 14 amino acids. With 2 bases removed from V and 2 bases from J, the gap between germline ends came to 7 bases. The DNA of the CDR3 is TGTGCCAGCAGTTTAAAGGGGGGCAATCAGCCCCAGCATTTT. It codes for CASSLKGGNQPQHF.

This CDR3 is CASSPRDRFNSPLHF. The CDR3 DNA follows: TGTGCCAGCAGCCCCAGGGACAGATTTAATTCACCCCTCCACTTT. V is TRBV9 and J is TRBJ1-6; 7 bases match TRBD1. Germline V lookup: CDR1 SGDLS, CDR2 YYNGEE. Losses at the gene ends were 4 bases for V and 6 bases for J; bases not matched to a gene: 7. The CDR3 is 15 amino acids.

This clonotype was detected only a few times. A far bigger clonotype differs at one base, so this is likely a read error. This sequence joins TRBV2 and TRBJ2-3; 8 nucleotides match TRBD1. The J call is uncertain, as TRBJ1-1 better fits the DNA end. The germline CDR1 and CDR2 sequences are SNHLY and FYNNEI. The CDR3 consists of 13 residues. DNA of the CDR3: TGTGCCTGCAGTGATGGACAGGGAGACAAAGCTTTCTTT. Protein product: CACSDGQGDKAFF.

This clonotype was detected many times. J is TRBJ2-7 and V is TRBV10-2; no clear D. CDR1 is WSHSY, CDR2 SAAADI, per germline. The length of the CDR3 is 13 residues. Trimming took off 6 bases at V and 4 bases at J, with 13 bases between the two ends. CDR3 residues: CASRPHQGYEQYF. The DNA for the CDR3 is TGCGCCAGCAGGCCACATCAAGGTTACGAGCAGTACTTC.

The sample holds many counts of this clonotype. The chain employs TRBV7-2 and TRBJ2-7; TRBD2 matches 13 bases. The CDR3 is 15 residues long. V shed 5 bases and J 7 bases; nucleotides not matched to a gene: 8. Per germline, CDR1 SGHTA and CDR2 FQGNSA. CDR3 sequence: CASSPGLAGVGEQYF. The DNA of the CDR3 is TGTGCCAGCAGCCCAGGACTAGCGGGAGTCGGGGAGCAGTACTTC.

This clonotype occurred many times. The V call is TRBV20-1, the J call TRBJ1-3, with D possibly being TRBD1 (5 bases). Germline V gene lookup returns CDR1 DFQATT and CDR2 SNEGSKA (reference sequence). The CDR3 is made up of 14 amino acids. V shed 0 bases and J shed 7 bases, with 13 bases lying between them. As DNA, the CDR3 is TGCAGTGCTAGAGAGGGGGGGGTTGGGAACACCATATATTTT. As protein: CSAREGGVGNTIYF.

This clonotype was detected many times. The chain links TRBV20-1 to TRBJ1-4, with a tentative D call TRBD1 (5 bases). Germline loops: CDR1 DFQATT, CDR2 SNEGSKA (reference sequence). This CDR3 is 14 amino acids long. Between the trimmed V and J ends, which lost 6 bases and 3 bases, there was a span of 14 bases. In nucleotides, the CDR3 is TGCAGTGCCCGCGACAGTTCAGCTAATGAAAAACTGTTTTTT. Its translation is CSARDSSANEKLFF.